This T cell receptor beta chain is drawn from a study of shared clonotypes between healthy human individuals (dated by TCRdb to 2019 to 2021). Study-level background: Three men and a couple of women, aged 18 to 49 years, made up the cohort. To increase sequencing depth and limit assay-specific biases, different laboratories used diverse techniques to prepare libraries and sequence TCR repertoires. Between about 0.8 and 9 billion PBMCs per donor were obtained by leukapheresis. Blood TCR repertoires of a handful of healthy adults were deeply sequenced to estimate repertoire size and the extent of clonotype sharing between individuals. For each donor, CD4 naive and CD4 memory were each given three plates, CD8 naive was given two plates, and CD8 memory was given one plate. Points the paper makes about the study in general: Estimated clonotype richness was generally larger for naive than for memory subsets. When several donors were compared, the shared fraction of clonotypes was 5% to 6.5% for naive CD4, roughly 3.4% for naive CD8, roughly 2.3% for memory CD4, and roughly 0.43% for memory CD8. The small number of donors limited the genetic and exposure-history diversity represented. Compared with non-shared clonotypes, the clonotypes found in all four sorted-subset donors had higher generation probabilities. Pairwise subsampling indicated that sequencing depth was expected to affect the degree of clonotype sharing among donors. Sampling was limited to blood, and TCR repertoires in tissue likely differ from TCR repertoires in blood. Even with the large sequencing depth, rarefaction of the sorted-subset datasets indicated that sequencing was incomplete.

TCR CDR3 regions were amplified from genomic DNA by multiplex PCR using the deep immunoSEQ assay. For each cell subset, the extracted genomic DNA was distributed evenly across all wells of several immunoSEQ 96-well plates, and each plate served as one replicate. For sorted subsets, roughly 200 ng genomic DNA, equal to 25,000 to 35,000 T cell genomes, was loaded into each replicate PCR. Purified libraries were measured with a Qubit 3.0 fluorometer, size-checked on a Bioanalyzer 2100, and measured again with the KAPA Library Quantification kit. Every immunoSEQ 96-well plate was sequenced on a separate single-read 150-cycle Illumina NextSeq 550 flow cell. Per the authors' processing: Because the immunoSEQ output held only junctional sequences and lacked quality scores, the filtering could not match the filtering applied to full-length reads. Sequences were annotated with PyIR, a Python wrapper for IgBLAST v1.9, and V/J genes and CDR3 were assigned using IMGT germline references. Reads were filtered out if the reads had weak V/J assignments (E-value above 1e-6), no CDR3, stop codons, out-of-frame junctions, or ambiguous translated residues. V3J clonotypes were defined as sequences sharing the same inferred V gene, J gene, and CDR3 amino acid sequence. Percentage overlap between repertoires was computed as shared unique clonotypes divided by the size of the smaller repertoire. RTK rarefaction, the Chao1 estimator, and Recon v2.1 estimates of unobserved clonotypes were used to assess repertoire richness. Generation probabilities for all TCRbeta clonotypes obtained by the gDNA method from several donors were computed using OLGA. TCRdb obtained this table from immuneACCESS and retained in-frame rearrangements with V and J assigned. These tables miss some clones; where compared with another copy, unresolved V genes account for less than half of the shortfall, and the remainder is unexplained. The DNA gave D and trimming, while V, J and clone size come from that table. In all, the sample holds about 2 million clones, and 85% to 95% of those were seen once. The ten largest clonotypes hold 0.1% to 0.15% of the sample.

Regarding this clone: The antigen this receptor binds is unknown. Base-call qualities are not available, and no considerably larger clone is one nucleotide away.

Donors were healthy HIV-negative adults with no recently reported acute infections or vaccinations. Every donor was a Caucasian adult residing in Nashville, Tennessee, USA. CD4+ T cells were enriched by magnetic negative selection; naive cells were then positively selected on CD45RA, and the negative fraction formed the memory subset. Blood was obtained by leukapheresis, after which PBMCs were separated by Ficoll-Histopaque density gradient centrifugation and cryopreserved in liquid nitrogen vapor phase. Analytical flow cytometry was used to check the purity and quantity of every magnetically sorted T cell population. Genomic DNA was isolated from every sorted fraction and measured by UV absorbance on a Nanodrop 2000c. The TCR sequence derives from a man between 18 and 29 years old in good health. The material sequenced was naive CD4+ T cells sorted from blood. Taken with the paper, the label for cell subset or site translates to: CD45RA+ positively selected.

The CDR3 reads as follows: CASSPDGRDSYGYTF. The DNA sequence is given as TGTGCCAGCAGCCCGGACGGCAGGGATTCCTATGGCTACACCTTC. The chain employs TRBV9 and TRBJ1-2, and possibly TRBD1, on 5 matching bases. The germline V gene specifies SGDLS as CDR1 and YYNGEE as CDR2. The CDR3 contains 15 residues, cysteine and phenylalanine counted. Just the 45-base CDR3 DNA is kept, in frame starting at base 1. At the junction V is shortened by 4 bases and J by 4 bases, with 17 bases in between.